Reported below is one TCR beta chain. This entry comes from a study of blood T cells in healthy people across ages. The use of a sample-barcoded 5' primer and a J-beta primer mix characterized a second PCR of roughly 7 to 11 cycles. TCRdb reprocessed the 5' RACE reads via MiXCR and lists one record per CDR3 protein. The table has around 900,000 distinct CDR3 sequences, roughly 50% seen once. The CDR3 runs to 17 residues. The germline V gene encodes CDR1 SQVTM and CDR2 ANQGSEA. V was pared by 0 bases and J by 4 bases, with 12 bases of the junction left unmatched. The receptor's source is a woman aged 60-75 years in good health. The chain is built from TRBV29-1 and TRBJ2-1; 7 nucleotides match TRBD2. Sequencing was carried out using blood. For the CDR3, the DNA is TGCAGCGTTGAAGATCGGGGACTACCCAGGGCTTACAATGAGCAGTTCTTC. The encoded protein is CSVEDRGLPRAYNEQFF.